The present entry profiles one T cell receptor (beta chain) with its context. The antigen remains undetermined. The data belong to a study of PD-1 blockade in classical Hodgkin lymphoma. Looking at the study overall: Patients had nivolumab dosed at 3 mg/kg, delivered intravenously every 2 weeks. The study, taken as a whole, reports: Sources of repertoire differences remain undefined, possibly disease activity or prior therapy. Diversity in CD4+ TCRs, unlike that measured in CD8+ TCRs, had risen significantly by C4D1.

Brentuximab vedotin exposure varied among the patients, all of whom had relapsed after autologous stem cell transplantation. Patients showed best responses of complete response, partial response or progressive disease. Clones were sequenced by immunoSEQ multiplex PCR, and TCRdb holds only the in-frame ones, with some missing. The sample comprises about 26,000 clones, around two thirds of which are singletons, and approximately 12% rests with the top ten. The CDR3 runs 16 residues. Trimming removed 1 base at V and 5 bases at J, with 17 bases between. Germline CDR1 is MGHRA and CDR2 is YSYEKL. This chain joins TRBV4-1 and TRBJ2-5; weak D call: TRBD1 (7 bases). The TCR sequence derives from a human donor with classical Hodgkin lymphoma. Sequences were derived from peripheral blood mononuclear cells (PBMCs), sampled before the second cycle of nivolumab. The CDR3, as DNA: TGCGCCAGCAGCCAAGCTGGAGGGGGCCGACGGGAGACCCAGTACTTC. Its protein product is CASSQAGGGRRETQYF.